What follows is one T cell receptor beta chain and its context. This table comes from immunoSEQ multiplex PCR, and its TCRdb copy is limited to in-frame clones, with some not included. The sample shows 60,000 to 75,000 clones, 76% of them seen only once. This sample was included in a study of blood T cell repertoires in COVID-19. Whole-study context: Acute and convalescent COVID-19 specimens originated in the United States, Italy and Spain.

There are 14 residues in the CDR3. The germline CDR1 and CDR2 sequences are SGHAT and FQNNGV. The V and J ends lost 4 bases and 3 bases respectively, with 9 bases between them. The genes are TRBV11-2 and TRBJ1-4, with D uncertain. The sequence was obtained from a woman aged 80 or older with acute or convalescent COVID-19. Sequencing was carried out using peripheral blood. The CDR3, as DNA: TGTGCCAGCAGCTGGGGAGGGTCTAATGAAAAACTGTTTTTT. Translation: CASSWGGSNEKLFF.